Presented here are 19 T cell receptor beta chains from one specimen sequenced in a study of radiation and T cells in renal cell carcinoma. As for treatment: treatment-naive control, cytoreductive nephrectomy. Sequenced by immunoSEQ multiplex PCR; TCRdb stores in-frame clones only, minus some. The table shows tens of thousands of clones, with about three fifths occurring only once. The material was tumor tissue, obtained from a patient whose treatment was nephrectomy without radiotherapy. These receptors were taken from a man aged 40-50 years with renal cell carcinoma.

This clone was observed a handful of times. The chain combines TRBV5-8 with TRBJ2-1, with D uncertain. Trimming left V 0 bases short and J 0 bases short, with 7 bases between. Germline V gene lookup returns CDR1 SGHTS and CDR2 YDEGEE. The CDR3 loop spans 15 amino acids. Here the CDR3 reads CASSLGMSSYNEQFF. As DNA, the CDR3 is TGTGCCAGCAGCTTGGGCATGAGCTCCTACAATGAGCAGTTCTTC.

The CDR3 spells CASSPPGGHIPGELFF. The CDR3 region has the DNA TGTGCCAGCTCACCACCGGGTGGCCACATACCCGGGGAGCTGTTTTTT. The genes are TRBV18 and TRBJ2-2; D unclear. Germline-derived CDR1 and CDR2 are KGHSH and LQKENI. The CDR3 totals 16 residues. Between the trimmed V and J ends, which lost 0 bases and 6 bases, there was a span of 14 bases.

This clone showed up just a few times. The chain employs TRBV28 and TRBJ1-1; tentative D call: TRBD1 (5 bases). Germline CDR1 MDHEN, CDR2 SYDVKM. Trimming took off 9 bases at V and 1 base at J, with 12 bases between the two ends. This CDR3 comprises 13 residues. The CDR3 nucleotides are TGTGCCAGTAGACAGCAGACGAACACTGAAGCTTTCTTT. Translated: CASRQQTNTEAFF.

This clone has only a few counts. The genes are TRBV28 and TRBJ2-7; 9 bases map to TRBD2. There are 14 residues in the CDR3. Germline CDR1 MDHEN, CDR2 SYDVKM. V gave up 4 bases and J gave up 6 bases; unmatched junction bases: 7. The CDR3 DNA reads as TGTGCCAGCAGTTCGGCGGGAGGGCCTATCGAGCAGTACTTC. It yields the protein CASSSAGGPIEQYF.

This clone was counted between two and nine times. The rearrangement joins TRBV2 to TRBJ2-1, with D possibly matching TRBD1 (5 bases). Germline V gene sequence: CDR1 SNHLY, CDR2 FYNNEI. The CDR3 totals 11 residues. Between the trimmed V and J ends, which lost 4 bases and 11 bases, there was a span of 9 bases. The CDR3 is CASSGQPKQFF. In DNA, the CDR3 is TGTGCCAGCAGTGGACAGCCCAAGCAGTTCTTC.

This chain links TRBV5-1 with TRBJ2-7; D gene unclear. The V end was cut by 1 base, the J end by 3 bases, with 8 bases between. The germline V gene encodes CDR1 SGHRS and CDR2 YFSETQ. This CDR3 has 13 amino acids. This chain's CDR3 is CASSLPPGYEQYF. In DNA, the CDR3 is TGCGCCAGCAGCTTGCCCCCCGGCTACGAGCAGTACTTC.

In its sample, this clone was seen a few times. The gene calls are TRBV18 and TRBJ1-5; TRBD1 matches at 12 bases. Germline assignment: CDR1 KGHSH and CDR2 LQKENI. V dropped 2 bases and J dropped 6; count of bases not matched to a gene: 5. The CDR3 has 16 amino acids. CDR3 nucleotide sequence: TGTGCCAGCTCACCAGGGACAGGGGGCGCGAGTCAGCCCCAGCATTTT. Translation gives CASSPGTGGASQPQHF.

This clone showed up just a few times. The chain couples TRBV4-1 to TRBJ2-5, with a weak D call TRBD2 (7 bases). The CDR3 consists of 16 residues. Germline V gene data show CDR1 as MGHRA and CDR2 as YSYEKL. The V and J ends lost 0 bases and 4 bases respectively, with 15 bases between them. The CDR3 spells CASSQDGRGRRETQYF. The CDR3 DNA sequence: TGCGCCAGCAGCCAAGATGGGCGGGGGCGGAGAGAGACCCAGTACTTC.

This sequence joins TRBV5-6 and TRBJ1-5; no reliable D call. The CDR3 length is 14 residues. The germline gives CDR1 SGHDT, CDR2 YYEEEE. V gave up 0 bases and J gave up 2 bases, with 6 bases separating them. CDR3 loop: CASSLAAGNQPQHF. CDR3 sequence (DNA): TGTGCCAGCAGCTTGGCGGCAGGCAATCAGCCCCAGCATTTT.

This clone appeared a few times. The chain uses TRBV11-2 and TRBJ2-7; 9 positions match TRBD2. Trimming cost V 5 bases and J 0 bases; bases outside gene matches: 17. Germline assignment: CDR1 SGHAT and CDR2 FQNNGV. The CDR3 length is 19 residues. The DNA of the CDR3 is TGTGCCAGCAGCCCGAACATGGTGGTAGCGGGGGAAAGCTCCTACGAGCAGTACGTC. Its protein is CASSPNMVVAGESSYEQYV.

The chain carries TRBV5-4 and TRBJ1-3, with D unresolved. The ends were cut back, 4 bases at V and 4 bases at J, with 3 bases in the middle. The CDR3 covers 11 residues. Germline V gene sequence: CDR1 SGHNT, CDR2 YYREEE (reference sequence). CDR3 in DNA: TGTGCCAGCAGCACAGGAAACACCATATATTTT. Protein: CASSTGNTIYF.

The genes are TRBV5-8 and TRBJ1-5; D gene uncertain. The CDR3 sequence is 11 residues long. Trimming took 4 bases from V and 3 from J, leaving 2 bases between them. Germline CDR1 and CDR2: SGHTS and YDEGEE. As DNA, the CDR3 is TGTGCCAGCAGCCCCAATCAGCCCCAGCATTTT. Its protein product is CASSPNQPQHF.

This chain links TRBV6-5 with TRBJ1-5, with a weak D call TRBD1 (6 bases). This CDR3 region has 15 residues. Per germline, CDR1 MNHEY and CDR2 SVGAGI. Trimming took off 0 bases at V and 3 bases at J, with 9 bases between the two ends. The CDR3 spells CASSYSRDNNQPQHF. CDR3 bases: TGTGCCAGCAGTTACTCCCGGGACAACAATCAGCCCCAGCATTTT.

This clone was counted a few times. The chain is built from TRBV11-2 and TRBJ2-1; 8 nucleotides align to TRBD1. The junction had 8 bases not matched to a gene; V was cut back by 5 bases and J by 8 bases. CDR1 SGHAT and CDR2 FQNNGV come from the germline V gene. CDR3 size: 14 residues. CDR3 coding DNA: TGTGCCAGCAGCCCAGACAGGGGTAGGGATGAGCAGTTCTTC. Translated: CASSPDRGRDEQFF.

The chain links TRBV6-1 to TRBJ2-1; 11 bases agree with TRBD1. CDR3 length: 15 residues. Germline lookup yields CDR1 MNHNS and CDR2 SASEGT. With 6 bases clipped from V and 7 bases from J, the junction kept 8 bases outside the gene matches. CDR3 nucleotide sequence: TGTGCCAGCAGGCGGGACAGGGGGTTAGTTAATGAGCAGTTCTTC. Translated: CASRRDRGLVNEQFF.

The chain links TRBV5-1 to TRBJ1-2, with a tentative D call TRBD1 (5 bases). Germline CDR1 is SGHRS and CDR2 is YFSETQ. With 4 bases removed from V and 6 bases from J, the gap between germline ends came to 19 bases. There are 15 residues in the CDR3. The CDR3 protein is CASSLTGGQGDGYTF. CDR3 DNA: TGCGCCAGCAGCCTCACTGGAGGGCAGGGCGATGGCTACACCTTC.

The gene calls are TRBV5-1 and TRBJ1-2, with D unclear. The germline gives CDR1 SGHRS, CDR2 YFSETQ. V was shortened by 4 bases and J by 0 bases, with 10 bases between the two germline ends. This CDR3 is 14 amino acids long. CDR3 loop: CASSLREANYGYTF. CDR3 nucleotide sequence: TGCGCCAGCAGCCTGCGAGAGGCTAACTATGGCTACACCTTC. Supplemented by reference TRBV5-1 and TRBJ1-2, the full variable domain reads KAGVTQTPRYLIKTRGQQVTLSCSPISGHRSVSWYQQTPGQGLQFLFEYFSETQRNKGNFPGRFSGRQFSNSRSEMNVSTLELGDSALYLCASSLREANYGYTFGSGTRLTVV.

This clone is labeled medium-sized. V is TRBV30 and J is TRBJ2-3; 10 bases align to TRBD2. This CDR3 is built from 15 residues. Germline V gene sequence: CDR1 GTSNPN, CDR2 SVGIG (reference sequence). The V and J ends lost 0 bases and 11 bases, in that order; junction bases with no gene match: 11. DNA for the CDR3: TGTGCCTGGAGTGTAGCGGCTAGCGGGAGCCCACTGCAGTATTTT. Translated, it gives CAWSVAASGSPLQYF.

The rearrangement links TRBV7-9 to TRBJ1-4, with D possibly matching TRBD1 (5 bases). Trimming removed 3 bases at V and 7 bases at J, with 18 bases between. From germline, CDR1 is SEHNR and CDR2 FQNEAQ (reference sequence). The CDR3 runs 16 residues. The chain's CDR3 is CASSFRGAAGFEKLFF. CDR3 DNA sequence: TGTGCCAGCAGCTTTCGTGGGGCAGCAGGGTTTGAAAAACTGTTTTTT.